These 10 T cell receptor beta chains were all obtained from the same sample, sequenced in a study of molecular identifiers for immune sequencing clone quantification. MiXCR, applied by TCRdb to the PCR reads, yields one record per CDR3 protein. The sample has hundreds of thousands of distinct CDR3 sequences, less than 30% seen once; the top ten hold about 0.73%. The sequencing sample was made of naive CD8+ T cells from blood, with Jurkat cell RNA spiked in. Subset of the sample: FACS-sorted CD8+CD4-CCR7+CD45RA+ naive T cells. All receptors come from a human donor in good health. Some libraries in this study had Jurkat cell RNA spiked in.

CDR3: CASSSPRGGYGYTF. CDR3 nucleotides: TGTGCCAGCAGCTCACCAAGGGGTGGCTATGGCTACACCTTC. The gene calls are TRBV9 and TRBJ1-2; D might be TRBD1 (5 bases). The V gene's germline CDR1 is SGDLS and CDR2 YYNGEE. The CDR3 length is 14 residues. V dropped 4 bases and J dropped 4 bases, with 14 bases sitting between them.

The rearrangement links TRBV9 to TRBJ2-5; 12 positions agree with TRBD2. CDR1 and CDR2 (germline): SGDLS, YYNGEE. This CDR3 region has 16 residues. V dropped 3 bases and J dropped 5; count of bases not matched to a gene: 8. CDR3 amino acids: CASSGWTSGTGETQYF. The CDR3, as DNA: TGTGCCAGCAGCGGCTGGACTAGCGGGACGGGGGAGACCCAGTACTTC.

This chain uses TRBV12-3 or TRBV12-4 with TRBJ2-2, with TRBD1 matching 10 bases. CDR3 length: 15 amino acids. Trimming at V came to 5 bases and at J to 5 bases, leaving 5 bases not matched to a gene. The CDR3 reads CASSTGDRGTGELFF. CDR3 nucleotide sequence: TGTGCCAGCAGTACCGGGGACAGGGGAACCGGGGAGCTGTTTTTT.

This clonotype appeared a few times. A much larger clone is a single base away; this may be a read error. In DNA form, the CDR3 reads TGTGCCAGCAGCGACGGAGTGAACACTGAAGCTTTCTTT. Protein sequence: CASSDGVNTEAFF. The rearrangement links TRBV7-9 to TRBJ1-1; D gene uncertain. Trimming removed 5 bases at V and 0 bases at J, with 7 bases between. This CDR3 is 13 amino acids long. CDR1 SEHNR and CDR2 FQNEAQ come from the germline V gene (reference sequence). Combining the CDR3 with reference TRBV7-9 and TRBJ1-1 gives the whole variable domain DTGVSQNPRHKITKRGQNVTFRCDPISEHNRLYWYRQTLGQGPEFLTYFQNEAQLEKSRLLSDRFSAERPKGSFSTLEIQRTEQGDSAMYLCASSDGVNTEAFFGQGTRLTVV.

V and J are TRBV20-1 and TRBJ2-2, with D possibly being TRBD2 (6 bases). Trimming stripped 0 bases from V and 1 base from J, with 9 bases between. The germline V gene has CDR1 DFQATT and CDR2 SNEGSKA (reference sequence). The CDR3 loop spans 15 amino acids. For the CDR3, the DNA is TGCAGTGCTAGAGATTGGCGGGAGAACACCGGGGAGCTGTTTTTT. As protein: CSARDWRENTGELFF.

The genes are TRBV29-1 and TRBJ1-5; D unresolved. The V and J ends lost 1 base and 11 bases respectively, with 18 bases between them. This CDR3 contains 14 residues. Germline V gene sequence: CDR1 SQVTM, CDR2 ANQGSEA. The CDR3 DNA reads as TGCAGCGTTGAAGTGGAAGATAGCAATCCGACCCAGCATTTT. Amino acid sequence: CSVEVEDSNPTQHF.

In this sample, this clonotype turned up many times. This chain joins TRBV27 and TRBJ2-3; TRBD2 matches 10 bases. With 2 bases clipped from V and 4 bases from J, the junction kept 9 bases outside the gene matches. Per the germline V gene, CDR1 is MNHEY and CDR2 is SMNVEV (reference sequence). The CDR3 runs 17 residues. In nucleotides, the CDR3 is TGTGCCAGCAGTTTAACTACTAGCGGGATGCATTCAGATACGCAGTATTTT. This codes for CASSLTTSGMHSDTQYF.

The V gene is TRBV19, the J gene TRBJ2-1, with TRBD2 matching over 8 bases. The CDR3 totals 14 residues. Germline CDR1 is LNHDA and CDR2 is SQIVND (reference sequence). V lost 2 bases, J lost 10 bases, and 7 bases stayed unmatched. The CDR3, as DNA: TGTGCCAGTAGTATATCCAGCGGGAGCCGGGAGCAGTTCTTC. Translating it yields CASSISSGSREQFF.

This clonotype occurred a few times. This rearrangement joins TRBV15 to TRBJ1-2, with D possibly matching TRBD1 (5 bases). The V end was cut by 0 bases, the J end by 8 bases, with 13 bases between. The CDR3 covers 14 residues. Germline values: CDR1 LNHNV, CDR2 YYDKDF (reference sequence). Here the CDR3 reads CATSREGLRGGYTF. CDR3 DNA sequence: TGTGCCACCAGCAGAGAGGGGCTCCGGGGCGGCTACACCTTC.

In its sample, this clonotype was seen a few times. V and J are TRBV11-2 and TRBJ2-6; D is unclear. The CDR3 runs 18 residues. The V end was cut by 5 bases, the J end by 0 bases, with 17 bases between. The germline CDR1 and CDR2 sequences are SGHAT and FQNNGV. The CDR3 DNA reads TGTGCCAGCAGCCCCGAGGTAGGTCTGATCTCTGGGGCCAACGTCCTGACTTTC. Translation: CASSPEVGLISGANVLTF.